Following are 21 T cell receptor beta chains from one sample sequenced in a study of T cell changes during pregnancy in multiple sclerosis. The protocol was immunoSEQ multiplex PCR, while the TCRdb copy is restricted to in-frame clones and leaves out a portion. The table lists 30,000 to 45,000 clones, approximately 91% of them singletons. The source material was CD8+ T cells from peripheral blood mononuclear cells, sampled after pregnancy. These receptors originate from a female donor with multiple sclerosis, enrolled in a pregnancy study.

This clone was detected once. V is TRBV6-5 and J is TRBJ2-7, with 9 bases aligning to TRBD1. J was trimmed by 2 bases and V by 5 bases; bases with no gene match: 4. CDR3 length: 14 amino acids. Germline V lookup: CDR1 MNHEY, CDR2 SVGAGI. The CDR3 DNA sequence: TGTGCCAGCAGTAAGACAGGGGGACCCTACGAGCAGTACTTC. Protein: CASSKTGGPYEQYF.

This clone has a single count. CDR3 protein: CASSRGGDRRYNEQFF. Written as DNA, the CDR3 is TGTGCCAGCAGTAGGGGGGGGGACAGGCGCTACAATGAGCAGTTCTTC. V usage is TRBV28 and J usage is TRBJ2-1, with D perhaps matching TRBD1 (8 bases). Trimming took off 5 bases at V and 3 bases at J, with 17 bases between the two ends. The CDR3 loop spans 16 amino acids. CDR1 MDHEN and CDR2 SYDVKM come from the germline V gene.

The chain employs TRBV6-4 and TRBJ2-1; D may be TRBD2 (5 bases). CDR1 MRHNA and CDR2 SNTAGT come from the germline V gene. V gave up 0 bases and J gave up 5 bases, with 11 bases separating them. This CDR3 region has 15 residues. CDR3 in amino acids: CASSDSASSNNEQFF. CDR3 sequence (DNA): TGTGCCAGCAGTGACTCGGCTAGCAGCAACAATGAGCAGTTCTTC.

This sequence joins TRBV4-1 and TRBJ2-7; D possibly corresponds to TRBD2 (5 bases). CDR3 length: 15 residues. CDR1 is MGHRA and CDR2 is YSYEKL in the germline V gene. V lost 2 bases and J 4 bases, leaving 15 bases between the germline ends. CDR3 nucleotide sequence: TGCGCCAGCAGCCAATTACTAGAACCCTATTACGAGCAGTACTTC. Its translation is CASSQLLEPYYEQYF.

The V call is TRBV27, the J call TRBJ2-7, with 12 bases matching TRBD2. CDR1 MNHEY and CDR2 SMNVEV come from the germline V gene (reference sequence). The length of the CDR3 is 15 residues. V shed 6 bases and J 7 bases; nucleotides not matched to a gene: 10. Here the CDR3 DNA reads TGTGCCAGCAGCCCCACTAGCGGGAGGCCCAGGGAGCAGTACTTC. It specifies CASSPTSGRPREQYF.

The V call is TRBV14, the J call TRBJ2-7; 8 bases are a match to TRBD2. J lost 5 bases, V lost 1 base, and 7 bases had no gene match. Looked up from germline, CDR1 is SGHDN and CDR2 is FVKESK. The CDR3 totals 15 residues. CDR3 DNA: TGTGCCAGCAGCCAAGCGGGAGGGTTTGGTGACGAGCAGTACTTC. This encodes CASSQAGGFGDEQYF.

The rearrangement uses TRBV6-5 and TRBJ2-1, with D unclear. Germline CDR1 and CDR2: MNHEY and SVGAGI. V was cut by 2 bases and J by 5 bases, with 10 bases left in between. The CDR3 is made up of 14 amino acids. The CDR3 DNA is TGTGCCAGCAGTTACGAGAGTTTGAACAATGAGCAGTTCTTC. This sequence encodes CASSYESLNNEQFF.

V is TRBV6-1 and J is TRBJ2-2, with a possible D match to TRBD2 (6 bases). Germline values: CDR1 MNHNS, CDR2 SASEGT. Trimming cost V 8 bases and J 10 bases, with 11 bases left between them. This CDR3 region has 11 residues. The CDR3 DNA is TGTGCCAGCCCTGGGACTTTGGAGCTGTTTTTT. Its protein product is CASPGTLELFF.

The chain carries TRBV15 and TRBJ2-1, with 15 nucleotides matching TRBD2. CDR1 and CDR2 (germline): LNHNV, YYDKDF (reference sequence). This CDR3 region has 15 residues. J gave up 9 bases and V 3 bases, and 3 bases lay outside the gene matches. Here the CDR3 reads CATSSTGLAGGEQFF. In DNA form, the CDR3 reads TGTGCCACCAGCAGTACGGGACTAGCGGGGGGTGAGCAGTTCTTC.

CDR3 sequence reads: CASRADRGNTIYF. The CDR3 bases are TGTGCCAGCAGAGCGGACAGGGGGAACACCATATATTTT. The genes are TRBV28 and TRBJ1-3; 10 bases are a match to TRBD1. V was clipped by 6 bases and J by 7 bases; unmatched bases: 3. The CDR3 totals 13 residues. Per germline, CDR1 MDHEN and CDR2 SYDVKM. The full variable domain, rest sourced from reference TRBV28 and TRBJ1-3, is DVKVTQSSRYLVKRTGEKVFLECVQDMDHENMFWYRQDPGLGLRLIYFSYDVKMKEKGDIPEGYSVSREKKERFSLILESASTNQTSMYLCASRADRGNTIYFGEGSWLTVV.

This chain uses TRBV6-6 with TRBJ1-1; D gene uncertain. This CDR3 region has 15 residues. Per the germline V gene, CDR1 is MNHNY and CDR2 is SVGAGI (reference sequence). Trimming removed 7 bases at V and 2 bases at J, with 17 bases between. Written as DNA, the CDR3 is TGTGCCAGCATTGCTGAGACAAGCATAAACACTGAAGCTTTCTTT. This encodes CASIAETSINTEAFF.

The J gene is TRBJ1-3, the V gene TRBV6-1; TRBD1 aligns across 8 bases. V shed 2 bases and J 12 bases; nucleotides not matched to a gene: 12. This CDR3 is 15 amino acids long. Germline values: CDR1 MNHNS, CDR2 SASEGT. The CDR3 spells CASSEFLGQGRSIYF. The DNA of the CDR3 is TGTGCCAGCAGTGAATTCCTTGGACAGGGCAGGAGCATATATTTT.

The chain carries TRBV21-1 and TRBJ1-4; no DNA check was done on the table's D call, TRBD1. TRBV21-1 counts as a pseudogene. The CDR3 runs 15 residues. Written as DNA, the CDR3 is TGTGCCAGCAGCAAAAACAGGGCCACTAATGAAAAACTGTTTTTT. It codes for CASSKNRATNEKLFF.

The rearrangement links TRBV11-2 to TRBJ2-7; D gene unclear. The length of the CDR3 is 15 residues. Deletions cut 6 bases from V and 0 bases from J, with 15 bases between. Germline values: CDR1 SGHAT, CDR2 FQNNGV. This CDR3 is CASRPPGRPSYEQYF. In nucleotides, the CDR3 is TGTGCCAGCAGACCACCGGGTCGTCCCTCCTACGAGCAGTACTTC.

This clone has a handful of counts. V and J are TRBV6-6 and TRBJ1-6, with TRBD1 identical over 8 bases. Trimming took 4 bases from V and 7 from J; bases not matched to a gene: 3. CDR3 length: 14 residues. Germline V lookup: CDR1 MNHNY, CDR2 SVGAGI (reference sequence). The CDR3 DNA sequence: TGTGCCAGCAGTTGGACAGGGAGGAATTCACCCCTCCACTTT. This gives the protein CASSWTGRNSPLHF.

This clone was observed a single time. V usage is TRBV13 and J usage is TRBJ1-2; maybe TRBD1 (5 bases). The CDR3 is 14 residues long. Germline V gives CDR1 PRHDT, CDR2 FYEKMQ (reference sequence). The V gene lost 0 bases and the J gene lost 9 bases, with 14 bases spanning the gap. The CDR3 bases are TGTGCCAGCAGCTTAGGCCGCGTAGGGACTAGCTACACCTTC. Its protein is CASSLGRVGTSYTF.

This chain joins TRBV27 and TRBJ2-3; 7 nucleotides match TRBD2. The V gene end was trimmed by 6 bases and the J gene end by 0 bases; junction bases not matched to a gene: 9. Germline V gene lookup returns CDR1 MNHEY and CDR2 SMNVEV (reference sequence). This CDR3 is 16 amino acids long. CDR3 DNA sequence: TGTGCCAGCAGCTACGGGACTACCCCTAGCACAGATACGCAGTATTTT. Its translation is CASSYGTTPSTDTQYF.

V and J are TRBV5-6 and TRBJ2-3; D call uncertain. Trimming left V 3 bases short and J 1 base short, with 3 bases between. The germline V gene has CDR1 SGHDT and CDR2 YYEEEE. The CDR3 loop spans 12 amino acids. The chain's CDR3 is CASSSGTDTQYF. The CDR3 DNA is TGTGCCAGCAGCTCCGGCACAGATACGCAGTATTTT.

The chain combines TRBV6-1 with TRBJ2-1; TRBD2 matches at 13 bases. Germline CDR1 and CDR2: MNHNS and SASEGT. V shed 4 bases, J shed 6 bases, and the junction held 6 bases outside the gene matches. The CDR3 extends over 16 amino acids. CDR3 nucleotide sequence: TGTGCCAGCAGTGCGGGGACTAGCGGGATATTCAATGAGCAGTTCTTC. This sequence encodes CASSAGTSGIFNEQFF.

This rearrangement joins TRBV27 to TRBJ1-5, with 7 bases that match TRBD1. From germline, CDR1 is MNHEY and CDR2 SMNVEV (reference sequence). This CDR3 has 16 residues. Losses at the gene ends were 6 bases for V and 0 bases for J; bases not matched to a gene: 8. CDR3 DNA sequence: TGTGCCAGCAGATACAGGGGAGGTTATAGCAATCAGCCCCAGCATTTT. This sequence encodes CASRYRGGYSNQPQHF.

This chain connects TRBV6-4 to TRBJ2-3; 12 bases match TRBD2. The CDR3 runs 14 residues. V gave up 4 bases and J gave up 4 bases; unmatched junction bases: 0. The V gene's germline CDR1 is MRHNA and CDR2 SNTAGT. CDR3 in amino acids: CASSASGGADTQYF. The CDR3 DNA sequence: TGTGCCAGCAGTGCTAGCGGGGGGGCAGATACGCAGTATTTT.